This T cell receptor (beta chain) emerged from a study of low-dose radiotherapy and immunotherapy resistance in tumors. V lost 6 bases and J 7 bases, leaving 22 bases between the germline ends. The CDR3 length is 15 residues. The germline V gene has CDR1 DFQATT and CDR2 SNEGSKA (reference sequence). This clonotype was found a few times. Time point: before trial treatment. Nivolumab, ipilimumab, aspirin, low-dose cyclophosphamide and low-dose radiotherapy were given to donors. TRAV- and TRBV-specific primers, spanning alpha and beta chains, primed first-strand cDNA. For amplifying TCRs, the PCR ran for about 20 cycles with Phusion, which was used together with a constant-region primer and the adapter on the V primers. In TCRdb, the reads were re-called with MiXCR into one record per CDR3 protein. The sample lists around 36,000 distinct CDR3 sequences; 31% were seen once.

The genes are TRBV20-1 and TRBJ2-1; a possible D gene is TRBD1 (6 bases). The TCR was taken from a male donor with gallbladder cancer. This specimen consisted of PBMCs, obtained before treatment. The CDR3 loop is CSASVGGHSVNEQFF. The CDR3 DNA sequence: TGCAGTGCCTCAGTAGGGGGACACTCAGTGAATGAGCAGTTCTTC.